This T cell receptor (beta chain) was identified during a study of blood T cell repertoires in COVID-19. The wider study: Italy, Spain and the United States were the sources of the convalescent and acute COVID-19 samples. The analysed material was cDNA or gDNA that came from T cells, B-cell-depleted T cells, or PBMCs.

Per the original methods: Nucleated cell number was recorded as an estimate derived from reference gene primer amplification. Assay used: immunoSEQ multiplex PCR; TCRdb lists only in-frame clones, some missing. V and J calls and clone size follow that table, whereas D and trimming were derived from the DNA. Of 130,000 to 150,000 clones listed, approximately 89% are singletons. Trimming stripped 4 bases from V and 0 bases from J, with 9 bases between. The length of the CDR3 is 14 residues. Germline values: CDR1 MGHRA, CDR2 YSYEKL. The chain couples TRBV4-1 to TRBJ2-5; D gene unclear. The TCR was taken from a woman between 50 and 59 years old with acute or convalescent COVID-19. The sample consisted of peripheral blood. The CDR3 DNA is TGCGCCAGCAGCCCAACTCGGTACCAAGAGACCCAGTACTTC. Its protein product is CASSPTRYQETQYF.